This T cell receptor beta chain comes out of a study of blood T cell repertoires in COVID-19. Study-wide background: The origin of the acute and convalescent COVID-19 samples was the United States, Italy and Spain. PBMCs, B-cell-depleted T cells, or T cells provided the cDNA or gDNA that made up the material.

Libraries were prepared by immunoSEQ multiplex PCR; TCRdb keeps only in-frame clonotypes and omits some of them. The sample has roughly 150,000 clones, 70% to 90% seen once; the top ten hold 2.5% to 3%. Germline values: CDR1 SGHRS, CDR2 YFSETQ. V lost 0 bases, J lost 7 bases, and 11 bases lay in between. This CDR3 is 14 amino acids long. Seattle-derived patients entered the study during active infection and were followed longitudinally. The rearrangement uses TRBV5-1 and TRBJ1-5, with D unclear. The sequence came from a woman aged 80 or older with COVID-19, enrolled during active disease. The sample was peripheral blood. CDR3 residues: CASSLAMGEQPQHF. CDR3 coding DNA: TGCGCCAGCAGCTTGGCGATGGGAGAGCAGCCCCAGCATTTT.